This T cell receptor (beta chain) was obtained from a study of OX40 agonist ivuxolimab in advanced cancers. From germline, CDR1 is ENHRY and CDR2 SYGVKD. There are 14 residues in the CDR3. With V trimmed by 8 bases and J by 7 bases, 13 bases remained unmatched. Measured with immunoSEQ multiplex PCR; TCRdb has only the in-frame clones, and not every one. Among about 12,000 clones listed, approximately 90% were seen once. Sequenced here: CD4+ or CD8+ T cells sorted from blood, sampled in a trial of the OX40 agonist ivuxolimab. The clonotype comes from an adult with an advanced solid tumor such as melanoma, head and neck, liver or kidney cancer. V usage is TRBV10-3 and J usage is TRBJ1-2; TRBD1 aligns across 7 bases. The CDR3 reads CAIAEQGPGGGYTF. In DNA, the CDR3 is TGTGCCATCGCCGAACAGGGGCCCGGAGGTGGCTACACCTTC.